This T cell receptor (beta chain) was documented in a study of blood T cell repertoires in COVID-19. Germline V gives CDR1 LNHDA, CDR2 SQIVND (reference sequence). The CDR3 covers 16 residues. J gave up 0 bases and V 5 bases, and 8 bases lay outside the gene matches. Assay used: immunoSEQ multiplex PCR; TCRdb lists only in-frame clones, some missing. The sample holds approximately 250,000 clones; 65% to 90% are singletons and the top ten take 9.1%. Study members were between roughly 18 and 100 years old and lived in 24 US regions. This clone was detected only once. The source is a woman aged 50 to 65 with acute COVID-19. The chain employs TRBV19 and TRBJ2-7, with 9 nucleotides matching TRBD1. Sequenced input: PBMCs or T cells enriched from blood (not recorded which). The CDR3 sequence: CASSFSRDRDSYEQYF. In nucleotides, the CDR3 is TGTGCCAGTAGTTTTTCCCGGGACAGGGACTCCTACGAGCAGTACTTC.